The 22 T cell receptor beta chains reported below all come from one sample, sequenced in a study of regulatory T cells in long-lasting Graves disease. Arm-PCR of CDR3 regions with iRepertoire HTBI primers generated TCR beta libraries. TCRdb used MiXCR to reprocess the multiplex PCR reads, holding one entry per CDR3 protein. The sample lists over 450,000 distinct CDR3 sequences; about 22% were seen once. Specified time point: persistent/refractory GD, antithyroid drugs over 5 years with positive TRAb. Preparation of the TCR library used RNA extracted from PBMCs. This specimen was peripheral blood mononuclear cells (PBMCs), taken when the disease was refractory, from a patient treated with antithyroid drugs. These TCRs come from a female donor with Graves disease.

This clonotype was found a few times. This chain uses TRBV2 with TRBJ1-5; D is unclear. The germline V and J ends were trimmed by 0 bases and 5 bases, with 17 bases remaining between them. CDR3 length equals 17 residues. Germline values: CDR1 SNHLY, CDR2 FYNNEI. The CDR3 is CASSEAAVASADQPQHF. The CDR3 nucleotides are TGTGCCAGCAGTGAAGCAGCGGTGGCGTCCGCTGATCAGCCCCAGCATTTT. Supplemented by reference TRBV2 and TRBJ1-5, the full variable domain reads EPEVTQTPSHQVTQMGQEVILRCVPISNHLYFYWYRQILGQKVEFLVSFYNNEISEKSEIFDDQFSVERPDGSNFTLKIRSTKLEDSAMYFCASSEAAVASADQPQHFGDGTRLSIL.

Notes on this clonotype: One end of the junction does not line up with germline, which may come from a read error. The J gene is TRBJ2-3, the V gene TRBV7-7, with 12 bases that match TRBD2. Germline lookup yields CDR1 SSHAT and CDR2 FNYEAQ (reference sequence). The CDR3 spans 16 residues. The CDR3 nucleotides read TGTGCTAGCAGCGCTCGGACTAGCGGGGGCACAGATACGCAGTATTTT. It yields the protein CASSARTSGGTDTQYF.

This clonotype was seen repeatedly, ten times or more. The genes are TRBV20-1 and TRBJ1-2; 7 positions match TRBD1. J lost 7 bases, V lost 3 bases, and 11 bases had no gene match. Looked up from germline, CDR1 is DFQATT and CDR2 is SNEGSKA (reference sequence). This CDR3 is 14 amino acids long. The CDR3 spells CSASRVGGAGGYTF. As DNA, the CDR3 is TGCAGTGCTAGTCGTGTAGGGGGCGCGGGTGGCTACACCTTC.

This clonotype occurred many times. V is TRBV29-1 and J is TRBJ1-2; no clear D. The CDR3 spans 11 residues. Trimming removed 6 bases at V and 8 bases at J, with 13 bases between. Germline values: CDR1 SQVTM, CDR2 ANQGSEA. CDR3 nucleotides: TGCAGCGTCCCCCGGCGGGGAGGCTACACCTTC. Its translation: CSVPRRGGYTF.

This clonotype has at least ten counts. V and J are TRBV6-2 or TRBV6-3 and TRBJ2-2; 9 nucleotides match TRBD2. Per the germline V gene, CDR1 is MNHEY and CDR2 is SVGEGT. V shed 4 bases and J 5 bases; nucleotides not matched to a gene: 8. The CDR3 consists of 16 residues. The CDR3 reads CASSFLPGLATGELFF. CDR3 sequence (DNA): TGTGCCAGCAGTTTCCTTCCGGGACTAGCTACCGGGGAGCTGTTTTTT.

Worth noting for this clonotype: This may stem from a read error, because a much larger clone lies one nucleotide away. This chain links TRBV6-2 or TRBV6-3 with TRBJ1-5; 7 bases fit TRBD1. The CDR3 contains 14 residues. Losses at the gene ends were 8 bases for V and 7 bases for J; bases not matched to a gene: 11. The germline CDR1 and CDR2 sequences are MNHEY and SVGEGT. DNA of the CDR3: TGTGCCAGCGGTCAGACAGGGAAGGGCCAGCCCCAGCATTTT. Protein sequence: CASGQTGKGQPQHF.

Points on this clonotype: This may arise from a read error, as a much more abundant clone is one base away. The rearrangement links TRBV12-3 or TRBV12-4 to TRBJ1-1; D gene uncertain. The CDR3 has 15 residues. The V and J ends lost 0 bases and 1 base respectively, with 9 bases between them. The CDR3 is CASSLARSRNTEAFF. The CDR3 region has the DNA TGTGCCAGCAGTTTAGCCCGAAGCAGGAACACTGAAGCTTTCTTT.

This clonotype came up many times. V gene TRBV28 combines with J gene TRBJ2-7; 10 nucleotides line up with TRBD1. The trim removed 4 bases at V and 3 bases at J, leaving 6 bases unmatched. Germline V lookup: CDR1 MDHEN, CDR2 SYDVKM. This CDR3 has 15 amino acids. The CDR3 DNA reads TGTGCCAGCAGTTCATCCGGACAGGGGGACTACGAGCAGTACTTC. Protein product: CASSSSGQGDYEQYF.

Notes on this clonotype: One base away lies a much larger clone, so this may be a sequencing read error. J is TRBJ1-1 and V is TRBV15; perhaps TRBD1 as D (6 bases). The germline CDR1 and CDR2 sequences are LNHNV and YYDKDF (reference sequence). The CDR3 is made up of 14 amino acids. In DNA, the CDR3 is TGTGCCGCCAGGAGGGGCAGGGGCGCCGCTGAAGCTTTCTTT. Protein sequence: CAARRGRGAAEAFF. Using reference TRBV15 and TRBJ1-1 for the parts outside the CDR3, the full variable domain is DAMVIQNPRYQVTQFGKPVTLSCSQTLNHNVMYWYQQKSSQAPKLLFHYYDKDFNNEADTPDNFQSRRPNTSFCFLDIRSPGLGDTAMYLCAARRGRGAAEAFFGQGTRLTVV.

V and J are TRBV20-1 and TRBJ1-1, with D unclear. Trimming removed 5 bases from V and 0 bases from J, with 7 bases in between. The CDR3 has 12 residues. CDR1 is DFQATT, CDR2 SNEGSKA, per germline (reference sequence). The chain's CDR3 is CSAGSVNTEAFF. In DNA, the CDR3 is TGCAGTGCTGGATCAGTGAACACTGAAGCTTTCTTT.

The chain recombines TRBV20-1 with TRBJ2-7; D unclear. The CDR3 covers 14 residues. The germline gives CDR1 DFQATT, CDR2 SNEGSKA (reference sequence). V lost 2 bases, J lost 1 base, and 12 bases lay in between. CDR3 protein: CSARLQVRSYEQYF. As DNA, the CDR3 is TGCAGTGCTAGACTCCAGGTTAGGTCCTACGAGCAGTACTTC.

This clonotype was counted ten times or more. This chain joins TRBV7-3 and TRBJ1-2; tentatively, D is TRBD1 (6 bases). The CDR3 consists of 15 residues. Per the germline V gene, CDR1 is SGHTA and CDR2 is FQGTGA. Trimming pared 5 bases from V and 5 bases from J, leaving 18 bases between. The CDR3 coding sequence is TGTGCCAGCAGCCGCACACAGGGAGGAGAGTATGGCTACACCTTC. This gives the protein CASSRTQGGEYGYTF.

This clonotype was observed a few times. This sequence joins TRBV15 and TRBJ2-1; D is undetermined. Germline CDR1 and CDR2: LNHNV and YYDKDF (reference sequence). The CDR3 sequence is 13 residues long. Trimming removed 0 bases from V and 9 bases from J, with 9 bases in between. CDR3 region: CATSRDRASEQFF. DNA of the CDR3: TGTGCCACCAGCAGAGATCGAGCGAGTGAGCAGTTCTTC.

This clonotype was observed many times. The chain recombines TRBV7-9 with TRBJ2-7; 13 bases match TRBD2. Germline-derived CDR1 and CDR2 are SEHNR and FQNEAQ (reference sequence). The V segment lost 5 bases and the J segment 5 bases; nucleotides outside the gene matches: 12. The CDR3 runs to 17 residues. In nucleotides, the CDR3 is TGTGCCAGCAGCATACCAACTAGCGGGAGGGGTTCCCACGAGCAGTACTTC. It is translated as CASSIPTSGRGSHEQYF.

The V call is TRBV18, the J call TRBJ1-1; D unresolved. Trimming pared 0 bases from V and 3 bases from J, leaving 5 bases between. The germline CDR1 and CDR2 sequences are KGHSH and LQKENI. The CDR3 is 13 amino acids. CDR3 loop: CASSPPADTEAFF. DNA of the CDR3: TGTGCCAGCTCACCACCGGCTGACACTGAAGCTTTCTTT.

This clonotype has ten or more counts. The CDR3 coding sequence is TGTGCCAGTAGTATTGAGAGATCCTCCTACGAGCAGTACTTC. Translating gives CASSIERSSYEQYF. This chain joins TRBV19 and TRBJ2-7; no clear D. Trimming pared 3 bases from V and 0 bases from J, leaving 9 bases between. The germline CDR1 and CDR2 sequences are LNHDA and SQIVND (reference sequence). This CDR3 spans 14 amino acids.

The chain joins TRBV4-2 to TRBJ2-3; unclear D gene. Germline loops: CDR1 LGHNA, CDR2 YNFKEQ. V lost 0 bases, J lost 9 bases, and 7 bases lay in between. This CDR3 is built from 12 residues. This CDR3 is CASSQDSRTQYF. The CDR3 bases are TGTGCCAGCAGCCAAGACTCTAGAACGCAGTATTTT.

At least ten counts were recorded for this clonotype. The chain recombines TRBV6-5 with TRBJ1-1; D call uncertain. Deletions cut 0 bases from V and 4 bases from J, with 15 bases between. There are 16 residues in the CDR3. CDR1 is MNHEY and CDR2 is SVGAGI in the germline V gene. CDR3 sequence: CASSYSKSGRSTEAFF. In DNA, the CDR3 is TGTGCCAGCAGTTACTCGAAATCCGGGCGTAGCACTGAAGCTTTCTTT.

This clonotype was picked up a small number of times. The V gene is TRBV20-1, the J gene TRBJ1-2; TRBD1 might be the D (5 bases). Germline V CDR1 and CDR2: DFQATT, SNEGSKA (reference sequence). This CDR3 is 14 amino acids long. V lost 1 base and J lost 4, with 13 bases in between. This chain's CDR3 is CSARVGADPYGYTF. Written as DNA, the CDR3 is TGCAGTGCTAGAGTAGGGGCCGATCCCTATGGCTACACCTTC.

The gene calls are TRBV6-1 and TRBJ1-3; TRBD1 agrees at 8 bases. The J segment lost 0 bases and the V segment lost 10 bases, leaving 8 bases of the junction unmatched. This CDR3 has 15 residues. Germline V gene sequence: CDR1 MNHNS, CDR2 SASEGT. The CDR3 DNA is TGTGCCACATACAGGGGGGGCCTCTCTGGAAACACCATATATTTT. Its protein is CATYRGGLSGNTIYF.

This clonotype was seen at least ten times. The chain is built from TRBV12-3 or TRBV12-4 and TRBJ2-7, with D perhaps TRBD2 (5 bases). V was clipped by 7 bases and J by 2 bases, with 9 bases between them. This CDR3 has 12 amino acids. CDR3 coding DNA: TGTGCCAGCACCACCGGGACCTACGAGCAGTACTTC. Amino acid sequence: CASTTGTYEQYF.

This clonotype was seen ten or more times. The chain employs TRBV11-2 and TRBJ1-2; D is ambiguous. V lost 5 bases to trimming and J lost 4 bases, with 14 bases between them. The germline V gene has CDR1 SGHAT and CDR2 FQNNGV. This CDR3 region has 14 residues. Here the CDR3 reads CASSRAWAGYGYTF. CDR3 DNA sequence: TGTGCCAGCAGCCGAGCCTGGGCTGGCTATGGCTACACCTTC.